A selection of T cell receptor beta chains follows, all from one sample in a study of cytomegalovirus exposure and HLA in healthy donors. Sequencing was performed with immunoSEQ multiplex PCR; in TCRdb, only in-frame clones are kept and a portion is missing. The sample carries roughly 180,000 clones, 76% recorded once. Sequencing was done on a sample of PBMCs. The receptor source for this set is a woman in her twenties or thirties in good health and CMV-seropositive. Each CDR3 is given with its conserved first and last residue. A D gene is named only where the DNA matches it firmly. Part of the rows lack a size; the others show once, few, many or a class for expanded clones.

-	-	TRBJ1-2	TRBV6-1	TGTGCCAGCAGCTGGGTCGGGACACCCCATGGCTACACCTTC	CASSWVGTPHGYTF
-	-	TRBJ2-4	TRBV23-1	TGCGCCAGCAGTCAATCGTGGAACAGGATTAGCGGACTAGCCAAAAACATTCAGTACTTC	CASSQSWNRISGLAKNIQYF
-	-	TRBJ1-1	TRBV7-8	TGTGCCAGCAGCCTCTTTGAGGACTGGCTAACTGAAGCTTTCTTT	CASSLFEDWLTEAFF
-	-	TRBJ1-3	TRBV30	TGTGCCTGGAGTCTCCCGAGGTTCTCTGGAAACACCATATATTTT	CAWSLPRFSGNTIYF
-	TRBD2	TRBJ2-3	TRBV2	TGTGCCAGCGGGACGGGGGGGGTGGGCACAGATACGCAGTATTTT	CASGTGGVGTDTQYF
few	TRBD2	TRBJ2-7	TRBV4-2	TGTGCCAGCAGCCAAGAGGGGGAGGGAACCCCCTACGAGCAGTACTTC	CASSQEGEGTPYEQYF
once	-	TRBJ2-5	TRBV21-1	TGTGCCAGCAGCAAAGAGACAGAAGGAGAGACCCAGTACTTC	CASSKETEGETQYF
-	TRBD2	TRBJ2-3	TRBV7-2	TGTGCCAGCAGCACGCGACTAGCGGGGCAGGCAGATACGCAGTATTTT	CASSTRLAGQADTQYF
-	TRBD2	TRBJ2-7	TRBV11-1	TGTGCCAGCAGCTTACCACGGGCTAGCGGGGGGGCTAACGAGCAGTACTTC	CASSLPRASGGANEQYF
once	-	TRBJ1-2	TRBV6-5	TGTGCCAGCAGTTTTGATCTACAGGGCAACTATGGCTACACCTTC	CASSFDLQGNYGYTF
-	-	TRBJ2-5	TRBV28	TGTGCCAGCGCAGGCCCACCCTTCCAAGAGACCCAGTACTTC	CASAGPPFQETQYF
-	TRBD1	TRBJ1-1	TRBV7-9	TGTGCCAGCAGCTTTGGGACAGGGAGGGCTGAAGCTTTCTTT	CASSFGTGRAEAFF
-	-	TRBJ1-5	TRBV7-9	TGTGCCAGCAGCGCCGAGGGGGTCCGACAGCCCCAGCATTTT	CASSAEGVRQPQHF
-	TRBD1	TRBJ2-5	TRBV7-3	TGTGCCAGTGCGTCGACAGGGGGCCATGAGACCCAGTACTTC	CASASTGGHETQYF
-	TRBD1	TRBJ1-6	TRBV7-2	TGTGCCAGCAGCAAGACCCGGGACAGGCGGAATAATTCACCCCTCCACTTT	CASSKTRDRRNNSPLHF
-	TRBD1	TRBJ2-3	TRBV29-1	TGCAGCGTTGAAGATTGGTGGCCGGGACAGGGGAAGAGGACAGATACGCAGTATTTT	CSVEDWWPGQGKRTDTQYF
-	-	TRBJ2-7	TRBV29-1	TGCAGCGCAGGGGTGGACTACGAGCAGTACTTC	CSAGVDYEQYF
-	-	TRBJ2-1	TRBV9	TGTGCCAGCAGCCAAAGGGACTGGTTAGACTACAATGAGCAGTTCTTC	CASSQRDWLDYNEQFF
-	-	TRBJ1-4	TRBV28	TGTGCCAGCAGCCTACTTACTGCGAATGAAAAACTGTTTTTT	CASSLLTANEKLFF